This passage covers 13 T cell receptor beta chains from one sample sequenced in a study of T cell responses to AZD1222 COVID-19 vaccine (dated by TCRdb to the early 2020s). Library preparation employed the immunoSEQ multiplex PCR assay. TCRdb took this table from immuneACCESS and kept in-frame rearrangements with V and J called. Such tables lack part of the clones; where checked against another copy, unresolved V genes explain under half of the gap, and the rest is unexplained. The sample table records roughly 70,000 clones; 75% to 95% of these occur just once. Together, the top ten hold over 5.5% of the sample. The sample's time point label, decoded: about 28 days (+/-7) after the second vaccine dose. In the paper's terms, the treatment or condition label means: meningococcal conjugate vaccine given as trial control. The sample in question was peripheral blood, obtained 28 days after the second dose of the MenACWY control vaccine. These receptors were taken from an adult who received the MenACWY meningococcal vaccine as a control.

V and J are TRBV5-4 and TRBJ2-7; no reliable D call. The V end lost 4 bases, the J end lost 1 base, and 6 bases lay between the germline ends. The CDR3 totals 12 residues. Looked up from germline, CDR1 is SGHNT and CDR2 is YYREEE (reference sequence). The CDR3 sequence: CASSQGSYEQYF. In DNA form, the CDR3 reads TGTGCCAGCAGCCAAGGGTCCTACGAGCAGTACTTC. Drawing the rest from reference TRBV5-4 and TRBJ2-7, the complete variable domain is ETGVTQSPTHLIKTRGQQVTLRCSSQSGHNTVSWYQQALGQGPQFIFQYYREEENGRGNFPPRFSGLQFPNYSSELNVNALELDDSALYLCASSQGSYEQYFGPGTRLTVT.

CDR3 sequence reads: CATSRAQSGGNNEQFF. The DNA of the CDR3 is TGTGCCACCAGCAGAGCCCAGTCCGGCGGCAACAATGAGCAGTTCTTC. This chain joins TRBV15 and TRBJ2-1; D is uncertain. Germline values: CDR1 LNHNV, CDR2 YYDKDF (reference sequence). Trimming stripped 1 base from V and 5 bases from J, with 15 bases between. The CDR3 runs 16 residues.

The rearrangement joins TRBV3-1 (or the pseudogene TRBV3-2) to TRBJ1-1; D is unresolved. V lost 4 bases, J lost 8 bases, and 8 bases lay in between. The germline V gene encodes CDR1 LGHDT and CDR2 YNNKEL (reference sequence). The CDR3 has 11 amino acids. In DNA, the CDR3 is TGTGCCAGCAGCCGGACCGGGGAAGCTTTCTTT. Encoded protein: CASSRTGEAFF.

V usage is TRBV7-2 and J usage is TRBJ1-3; D unresolved. In germline, CDR1 is SGHTA, CDR2 FQGNSA. This CDR3 has 14 residues. Trimming removed 4 bases at V and 2 bases at J, with 9 bases between. Here the CDR3 reads CASSSGTPGNTIYF. The CDR3, as DNA: TGTGCCAGCAGCTCCGGCACACCTGGAAACACCATATATTTT. The variable domain in full, completed from reference TRBV7-2 and TRBJ1-3, reads GAGVSQSPSNKVTEKGKDVELRCDPISGHTALYWYRQSLGQGLEFLIYFQGNSAPDKSGLPSDRFSAERTGGSVSTLTIQRTQQEDSAVYLCASSSGTPGNTIYFGEGSWLTVV.

This chain uses TRBV6-1 with TRBJ2-2; D remains ambiguous. V was shortened by 1 base and J by 4 bases, with 7 bases between the two germline ends. Germline V gene lookup returns CDR1 MNHNS and CDR2 SASEGT. The CDR3 loop spans 14 amino acids. The CDR3 nucleotides read TGTGCCAGCAGTGAAGGGGTCCTCACCGGGGAGCTGTTTTTT. As protein: CASSEGVLTGELFF.

The chain combines TRBV15 with TRBJ2-5, with D perhaps TRBD2 (6 bases). Germline V lookup: CDR1 LNHNV, CDR2 YYDKDF (reference sequence). The CDR3 covers 14 residues. The V end lost 0 bases, the J end lost 5 bases, and 10 bases lay between the germline ends. This CDR3 is CATSRDAGTETQYF. The CDR3 nucleotides read TGTGCCACCAGCAGAGACGCGGGAACGGAGACCCAGTACTTC.

The V call is TRBV6-5, the J call TRBJ2-1, with D tentatively TRBD1 or TRBD2 (6 bases each). From germline, CDR1 is MNHEY and CDR2 SVGAGI. The CDR3 has 14 amino acids. The ends were cut back, 6 bases at V and 7 bases at J, with 16 bases in the middle. The CDR3 DNA reads as TGTGCCAGCAGGATGGGGGGCTTGTTTAATGAGCAGTTCTTC. Translating gives CASRMGGLFNEQFF.

J is TRBJ2-7 and V is TRBV7-9, with D possibly TRBD2 on 5 matching bases. V lost 8 bases and J 1 base, leaving 9 bases between the germline ends. Germline V lookup: CDR1 SEHNR, CDR2 FQNEAQ (reference sequence). This CDR3 contains 12 residues. CDR3 loop: CASGGLSYEQYF. CDR3 bases: TGTGCCAGCGGCGGGCTTTCCTACGAGCAGTACTTC.

V and J are TRBV12-5 and TRBJ1-5; D is unresolved. Germline CDR1 is LGHNT and CDR2 is FRNRAP. V was shortened by 0 bases and J by 11 bases, with 8 bases between the two germline ends. The CDR3 runs 12 residues. As DNA, the CDR3 is TGTGCTAGTGGTTTGGTTCCTAGGTCCCAGCATTTT. This sequence encodes CASGLVPRSQHF.

The genes are TRBV13 and TRBJ1-2; 10 nucleotides match TRBD1. Germline-derived CDR1 and CDR2 are PRHDT and FYEKMQ (reference sequence). With V trimmed by 5 bases and J by 11 bases, 5 bases remained unmatched. This CDR3 has 12 residues. This CDR3 reads CASSPMDRGYTF. The DNA for the CDR3 is TGTGCCAGCAGCCCGATGGACAGGGGGTACACCTTC.

The chain's CDR3 is CASSEEGPNTEAFF. CDR3 nucleotides: TGTGCCAGCAGTGAAGAGGGGCCGAACACTGAAGCTTTCTTT. This chain joins TRBV6-1 and TRBJ1-1, with D possibly matching TRBD1 (5 bases). Germline V CDR1 and CDR2: MNHNS, SASEGT. The CDR3 spans 14 residues. Trimming took off 1 base at V and 1 base at J, with 7 bases between the two ends.

The rearrangement joins TRBV5-1 to TRBJ2-1; D gene uncertain. Trimming shortened V by 0 bases and J by 9 bases, and 10 bases separated the two germline ends. The CDR3 extends over 13 amino acids. Germline-derived CDR1 and CDR2 are SGHRS and YFSETQ. This CDR3 is CASSLDSRGEQFF. In DNA form, the CDR3 reads TGCGCCAGCAGCTTGGATAGCCGCGGTGAGCAGTTCTTC.

V is TRBV3-1 (or the pseudogene TRBV3-2) and J is TRBJ2-3; D could derive from TRBD1 or TRBD2 (5 bases each). The germline V and J ends were trimmed by 1 base and 1 base, with 24 bases remaining between them. In germline, CDR1 is LGHDT, CDR2 YNNKEL (reference sequence). The CDR3 sequence is 20 residues long. The CDR3 sequence is CASSQGLVRGPTPGTDTQYF. The CDR3 DNA sequence: TGTGCCAGCAGCCAAGGGCTCGTTCGGGGACCAACTCCGGGCACAGATACGCAGTATTTT.